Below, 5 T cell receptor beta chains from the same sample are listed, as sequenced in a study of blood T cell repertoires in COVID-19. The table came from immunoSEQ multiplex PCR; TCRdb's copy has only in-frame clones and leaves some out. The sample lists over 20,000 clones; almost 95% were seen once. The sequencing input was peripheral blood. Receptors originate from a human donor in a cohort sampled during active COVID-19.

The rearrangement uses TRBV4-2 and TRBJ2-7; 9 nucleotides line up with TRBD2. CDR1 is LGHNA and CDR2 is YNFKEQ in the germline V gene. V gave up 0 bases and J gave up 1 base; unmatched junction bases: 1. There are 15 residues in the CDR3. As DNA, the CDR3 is TGTGCCAGCAGCCAAGAGACTAGCGGTTCCTACGAGCAGTACTTC. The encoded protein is CASSQETSGSYEQYF.

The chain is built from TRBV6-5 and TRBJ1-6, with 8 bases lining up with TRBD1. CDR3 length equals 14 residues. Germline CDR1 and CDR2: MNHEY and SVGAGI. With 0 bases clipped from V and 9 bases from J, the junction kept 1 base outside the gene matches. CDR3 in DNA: TGTGCCAGCAGTTACTCTACAGGGGGTTCACCCCTCCACTTT. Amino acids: CASSYSTGGSPLHF.

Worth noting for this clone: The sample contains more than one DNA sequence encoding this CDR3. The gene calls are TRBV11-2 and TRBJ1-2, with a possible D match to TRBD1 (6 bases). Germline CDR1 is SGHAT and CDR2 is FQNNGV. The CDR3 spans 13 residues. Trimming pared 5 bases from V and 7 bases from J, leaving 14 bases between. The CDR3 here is CASSPGGAGGYTF. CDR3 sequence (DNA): TGTGCCAGCAGCCCGGGGGGGGCCGGTGGCTACACCTTC.

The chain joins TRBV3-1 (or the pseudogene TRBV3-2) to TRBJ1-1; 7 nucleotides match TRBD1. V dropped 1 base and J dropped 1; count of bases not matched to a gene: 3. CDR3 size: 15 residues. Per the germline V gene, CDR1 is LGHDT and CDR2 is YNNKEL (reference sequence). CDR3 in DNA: TGTGCCAGCAGCCAAGGACAGGGAGGGAACACTGAAGCTTTCTTT. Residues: CASSQGQGGNTEAFF.

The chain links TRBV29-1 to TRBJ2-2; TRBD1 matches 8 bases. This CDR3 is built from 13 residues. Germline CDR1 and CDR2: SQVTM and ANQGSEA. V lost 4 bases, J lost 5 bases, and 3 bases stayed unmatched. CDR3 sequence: CSVGTGQTGELFF. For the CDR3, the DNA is TGCAGCGTTGGGACAGGGCAGACCGGGGAGCTGTTTTTT.